The 27 T cell receptor beta chains listed next were all sequenced from one sample in a study of shared clonotypes between healthy human individuals (TCRdb year 2020). The method behind the library was the immunoSEQ multiplex PCR assay. This immuneACCESS table, as held by TCRdb, lists in-frame sequences with V and J called but not all clones. Of the missing ones, under half trace to an unresolved V gene in checked studies; the others have no known cause. For this sample there are roughly 2,300,000 clones; approximately 90% appear just once. About 0.41% of the sample is in the top ten clones. Material for sequencing was naive CD4+ T cells from PBMCs. The sample's cell subset or site label, in plain terms: CD45RA+ positively selected. The source is a man aged 18 to 30 in good health. Some clones in this sample may be carry-over from other donors' samples.

The chain links TRBV25-1 to TRBJ2-2, with TRBD2 identical over 7 bases. CDR1 MGHDK and CDR2 SYGVNS come from the germline V gene. Unmatched junction bases numbered 4, after V lost 3 bases and J lost 3 bases. The CDR3 is 15 residues long. CDR3 DNA sequence: TGTGCCAGCAGTGATCGTGGGGGGGACACCGGGGAGCTGTTTTTT. Translating it yields CASSDRGGDTGELFF.

The V gene is TRBV30, the J gene TRBJ2-1; D ambiguous. The CDR3 length is 13 residues. From germline, CDR1 is GTSNPN and CDR2 SVGIG (reference sequence). Between the trimmed V and J ends, which lost 4 bases and 5 bases, there was a span of 12 bases. CDR3 loop: CAWIGGSNNEQFF. CDR3 DNA sequence: TGTGCCTGGATTGGCGGAAGTAACAATGAGCAGTTCTTC.

V is TRBV7-2 and J is TRBJ2-1, with TRBD2 matching 8 bases. Per germline, CDR1 SGHTA and CDR2 FQGNSA. After removal of 5 bases from V and 6 bases from J, the junction contained 9 bases not matched to a gene. There are 15 residues in the CDR3. CDR3 amino acids: CASSDQRELGNEQFF. The CDR3 DNA reads as TGTGCCAGCAGCGATCAGCGGGAGTTGGGCAATGAGCAGTTCTTC.

V usage is TRBV5-1 and J usage is TRBJ1-1; TRBD1 might be the D (6 bases). CDR3 length equals 14 residues. From germline, CDR1 is SGHRS and CDR2 YFSETQ. The V end lost 4 bases, the J end lost 3 bases, and 13 bases lay between the germline ends. CDR3 amino acids: CASSVQGAYTEAFF. The CDR3 nucleotides read TGCGCCAGCAGCGTACAGGGAGCCTACACTGAAGCTTTCTTT.

As for this clone: Other DNA variants within this sample encode the same CDR3. V is TRBV5-6 and J is TRBJ2-7; D gene unclear. The CDR3 has 14 amino acids. Germline CDR1 SGHDT, CDR2 YYEEEE. V lost 0 bases to trimming and J lost 0 bases, with 7 bases between them. As DNA, the CDR3 is TGTGCCAGCAGCTTGGGCCGGGCCTCCTACGAGCAGTACTTC. Its translation: CASSLGRASYEQYF.

This chain uses TRBV28 with TRBJ2-6, with D tentatively TRBD1 or TRBD2 (5 bases each). V lost 8 bases, J lost 1 base, and 18 bases lay in between. In germline, CDR1 is MDHEN, CDR2 SYDVKM. CDR3 size: 17 residues. CDR3 coding DNA: TGTGCCAGCCTCGGAAGGGACGGACCTTCTGGGGCCAACGTCCTGACTTTC. Amino acids: CASLGRDGPSGANVLTF.

The gene calls are TRBV18 and TRBJ2-1, with D uncertain. This CDR3 has 14 amino acids. Germline-derived CDR1 and CDR2 are KGHSH and LQKENI. V was trimmed by 0 bases and J by 4 bases, leaving 7 bases between them. Written as DNA, the CDR3 is TGTGCCAGCTCACCACCAGTTCAATACAATGAGCAGTTCTTC. Its protein product is CASSPPVQYNEQFF.

V usage is TRBV10-2 and J usage is TRBJ1-2, with D tentatively TRBD1 (6 bases). The CDR3 extends over 14 amino acids. CDR1 is WSHSY, CDR2 SAAADI, per germline. Trimming took off 8 bases at V and 3 bases at J, with 16 bases between the two ends. Here the CDR3 reads CASATIQGDYGYTF. CDR3 nucleotide sequence: TGCGCCAGCGCAACCATACAGGGTGACTATGGCTACACCTTC.

V and J are TRBV19 and TRBJ2-3, with TRBD2 matching over 9 bases. The CDR3 consists of 15 residues. V dropped 3 bases and J dropped 5; count of bases not matched to a gene: 6. In germline, CDR1 is LNHDA, CDR2 SQIVND (reference sequence). CDR3 bases: TGTGCCAGTAGTATCGATAGCGGGAGAGTAGATACGCAGTATTTT. Its protein product is CASSIDSGRVDTQYF.

The CDR3, as DNA: TGTGCCAGTAGTATCCAGGGCGATGGCTATGGCTACACCTTC. Translated, it gives CASSIQGDGYGYTF. V is TRBV19 and J is TRBJ1-2; D is perhaps TRBD1 (5 bases). The V gene's germline CDR1 is LNHDA and CDR2 SQIVND (reference sequence). The CDR3 is 14 amino acids. The germline V and J ends were trimmed by 3 bases and 4 bases, with 12 bases remaining between them.

This chain connects TRBV2 to TRBJ2-1, with 13 bases aligning to TRBD2. CDR3 length: 14 residues. Germline V gives CDR1 SNHLY, CDR2 FYNNEI. J lost 11 bases, V lost 3 bases, and 4 bases had no gene match. In DNA, the CDR3 is TGTGCCAGCAGTGAGACACTAGCGGGAGGGAAGCAGTTCTTC. It codes for CASSETLAGGKQFF.

A remark on this clone: The identical CDR3 is also encoded by other nucleotide sequences in the sample. The genes are TRBV29-1 and TRBJ1-3; D may be TRBD1 (5 bases). Looked up from germline, CDR1 is SQVTM and CDR2 is ANQGSEA. Trimming stripped 2 bases from V and 2 bases from J, with 7 bases between. The CDR3 is 13 residues long. The CDR3 sequence: CSVERGTGNTIYF. The CDR3 DNA reads as TGCAGCGTTGAACGGGGGACTGGAAACACCATATATTTT.

This chain uses TRBV5-1 with TRBJ2-7; D is possibly TRBD1 (6 bases). Trimming stripped 4 bases from V and 2 bases from J, with 10 bases between. Germline CDR1 is SGHRS and CDR2 is YFSETQ. This CDR3 is built from 13 residues. The CDR3 nucleotides read TGCGCCAGCAGCCCAGGGGACACCTACGAGCAGTACTTC. It specifies CASSPGDTYEQYF. Variable domain in full (rest from reference TRBV5-1 and TRBJ2-7): KAGVTQTPRYLIKTRGQQVTLSCSPISGHRSVSWYQQTPGQGLQFLFEYFSETQRNKGNFPGRFSGRQFSNSRSEMNVSTLELGDSALYLCASSPGDTYEQYFGPGTRLTVT.

The chain carries TRBV7-9 and TRBJ2-3; maybe TRBD2 (6 bases). CDR1 SEHNR and CDR2 FQNEAQ come from the germline V gene (reference sequence). This CDR3 region has 15 residues. The V gene lost 1 base and the J gene lost 2 bases, with 10 bases spanning the gap. CDR3: CASSLVGLITDTQYF. CDR3 nucleotide sequence: TGTGCCAGCAGCTTAGTTGGACTAATCACAGATACGCAGTATTTT.

This clone was found a few times. The rearrangement links TRBV5-1 to TRBJ2-7; D possibly corresponds to TRBD1 (6 bases). Trimming cost V 2 bases and J 1 base, with 13 bases left between them. CDR1 and CDR2 (germline): SGHRS, YFSETQ. The CDR3 consists of 15 residues. The CDR3 coding sequence is TGCGCCAGCAGCTTTTCTGCGGACAGATCCTACGAGCAGTACTTC. Its protein is CASSFSADRSYEQYF.

This sequence joins TRBV19 and TRBJ1-2; possibly TRBD1 for D (5 bases). The CDR3 is 18 residues long. The V gene's germline CDR1 is LNHDA and CDR2 SQIVND (reference sequence). V lost 7 bases and J 0 bases, leaving 24 bases between the germline ends. The CDR3 is CASTPRAYRRLANYGYTF. The CDR3 DNA is TGTGCCAGTACCCCCCGAGCTTACAGGAGATTAGCTAACTATGGCTACACCTTC. Looking up the rest from reference TRBV19 and TRBJ1-2 gives the full variable domain: DGGITQSPKYLFRKEGQNVTLSCEQNLNHDAMYWYRQDPGQGLRLIYYSQIVNDFQKGDIAEGYSVSREKKESFPLTVTSAQKNPTAFYLCASTPRAYRRLANYGYTFGSGTRLTVV.

The chain employs TRBV28 and TRBJ2-5; 7 bases map to TRBD2. Germline-derived CDR1 and CDR2 are MDHEN and SYDVKM. This CDR3 spans 17 amino acids. Germline trimming cut 5 bases from V and 5 bases from J; bases unmatched to any gene: 17. The chain's CDR3 is CASSRPLGREWRETQYF. CDR3 DNA: TGTGCCAGCAGTCGACCTCTCGGGCGGGAGTGGAGGGAGACCCAGTACTTC.

The sample holds one count of this clone. The chain joins TRBV18 to TRBJ1-2; D remains unclear. Trimming removed 2 bases from V and 2 bases from J, with 15 bases in between. The CDR3 is 16 residues long. Per germline, CDR1 KGHSH and CDR2 LQKENI. CDR3 in amino acids: CASSPELGSENYGYTF. The CDR3 region has the DNA TGTGCCAGCTCACCAGAGCTCGGCAGCGAAAACTATGGCTACACCTTC.

The chain couples TRBV19 to TRBJ2-3; TRBD1 agrees at 9 bases. Germline V gene sequence: CDR1 LNHDA, CDR2 SQIVND (reference sequence). V was clipped by 2 bases and J by 4 bases; unmatched bases: 7. The CDR3 is 16 amino acids. CDR3 residues: CASSISPGQGPDTQYF. The CDR3 bases are TGTGCCAGTAGTATATCCCCGGGACAGGGCCCAGATACGCAGTATTTT.

This chain uses TRBV5-4 with TRBJ2-7; 11 bases are shared with TRBD2. The germline V gene encodes CDR1 SGHNT and CDR2 YYREEE (reference sequence). CDR3 length: 16 residues. The CDR3: CATTNPVAGGPDEQYF. Written as DNA, the CDR3 is TGTGCTACCACAAACCCCGTAGCGGGAGGGCCCGACGAGCAGTACTTC.

This chain joins TRBV11-2 and TRBJ2-7; 7 nucleotides agree with TRBD1. The CDR3 sequence is 13 residues long. The germline V gene has CDR1 SGHAT and CDR2 FQNNGV. Trimming removed 6 bases from V and 2 bases from J; junction bases left unmatched: 4. This chain's CDR3 is CASRPGQTYEQYF. CDR3 nucleotide sequence: TGTGCCAGCAGACCGGGACAGACCTACGAGCAGTACTTC.

This clone was seen only a few times. As DNA, the CDR3 is TGTGCCAGCAGCGTAGCAGGGTGGGATGGCTACACCTTC. Translating gives CASSVAGWDGYTF. This sequence joins TRBV9 and TRBJ1-2; a weak D match, TRBD1 (5 bases). Trimming shortened V by 0 bases and J by 6 bases, and 9 bases separated the two germline ends. The germline V gene has CDR1 SGDLS and CDR2 YYNGEE. The CDR3 is made up of 13 amino acids.

For the CDR3, the DNA is TGTGCCAGCAGTTCTCAGGGAATCGGGGAGCTGTTTTTT. Translating gives CASSSQGIGELFF. The genes are TRBV6-5 and TRBJ2-2; D is perhaps TRBD1 (5 bases). V dropped 4 bases and J dropped 7 bases, with 10 bases sitting between them. The CDR3 sequence is 13 residues long. Per the germline V gene, CDR1 is MNHEY and CDR2 is SVGAGI.

The gene calls are TRBV18 and TRBJ2-4; D is perhaps TRBD1 or TRBD2 (5 bases each). Germline V gene sequence: CDR1 KGHSH, CDR2 LQKENI. The CDR3 totals 12 residues. The V end lost 1 base, the J end lost 7 bases, and 5 bases lay between the germline ends. The CDR3 is CASSPRGNIQYF. The CDR3 nucleotides read TGTGCCAGCTCACCACGGGGGAACATTCAGTACTTC.

The V call is TRBV27, the J call TRBJ2-6, with D hard to call. CDR1 and CDR2 from the germline V gene are MNHEY and SMNVEV (reference sequence). Trimming shortened V by 2 bases and J by 3 bases, and 11 bases separated the two germline ends. There are 16 residues in the CDR3. This CDR3 is CASSLGRRVGANVLTF. Here the CDR3 DNA reads TGTGCCAGCAGTTTAGGTCGAAGGGTTGGGGCCAACGTCCTGACTTTC.

The chain recombines TRBV5-4 with TRBJ2-5; TRBD1 matches at 10 bases. J lost 5 bases, V lost 7 bases, and 14 bases had no gene match. The germline V gene encodes CDR1 SGHNT and CDR2 YYREEE (reference sequence). This CDR3 comprises 16 residues. CDR3 in DNA: TGTGCCAGCTATGGGCGGACAGGGGGTCGGGTGGAGACCCAGTACTTC. Protein sequence: CASYGRTGGRVETQYF.

This clone was counted a single time. One end of the junction fails to match germline, which may point to a read error. The CDR3 DNA reads as TGTGCCAGTTCACCAAGCGGGAACCCAGATACGCAGTATTTT. Its protein product is CASSPSGNPDTQYF. The chain couples TRBV18 to TRBJ2-3; 7 nucleotides align to TRBD2. Germline lookup yields CDR1 KGHSH and CDR2 LQKENI. The CDR3 extends over 14 amino acids.